This entry lists 4 T cell receptor beta chains sequenced from one sample in a study of molecular identifiers for immune sequencing clone quantification. In TCRdb, the PCR reads were re-called with MiXCR into one record per CDR3 protein. The sample yields 550,000 to 750,000 distinct CDR3 sequences, approximately 20% seen once. Sequences were obtained from naive CD8+ T cells from blood, with Jurkat cell RNA spiked in. Sample subset: FACS-sorted CD8+CD4-CCR7+CD45RA+ naive T cells. All receptors come from a human donor in good health. Some libraries in this study had Jurkat cell RNA spiked in.

Details on this clonotype: A much larger clone differs by one base, so this may be a read error. The J gene is TRBJ2-2, the V gene TRBV28; 9 bases fit TRBD2. Looked up from germline, CDR1 is MDHEN and CDR2 is SYDVKM. The CDR3 length is 14 residues. With 4 bases clipped from V and 11 bases from J, the junction kept 8 bases outside the gene matches. Here the CDR3 reads CASSSRISGSELFF. As DNA, the CDR3 is TGTGCCAGCAGTTCACGGATTAGCGGGAGTGAGCTGTTTTTT.

This clonotype has a count of ten or more. CDR3 region: CAASGGMGNTIYF. CDR3 nucleotides: TGTGCCGCGAGCGGGGGGATGGGAAACACCATATATTTT. The J gene is TRBJ1-3, the V gene TRBV19, with TRBD1 as a possible D gene (5 bases). Germline V gene lookup returns CDR1 LNHDA and CDR2 SQIVND (reference sequence). V lost 11 bases and J lost 4, with 15 bases in between. The CDR3 runs 13 residues.

The chain has TRBV2 and TRBJ2-7; D is possibly TRBD1 (5 bases). The CDR3 covers 14 residues. Germline V gives CDR1 SNHLY, CDR2 FYNNEI. Between the trimmed V and J ends, which lost 6 bases and 4 bases, there was a span of 16 bases. CDR3 loop: CASSVLLTEYEQYF. The DNA for the CDR3 is TGTGCCAGCAGCGTGTTATTGACAGAGTACGAGCAGTACTTC.

As for this clonotype: In this CDR3 the conserved last residue, phenylalanine or tryptophan, is missing, so a read error is likely. The chain's CDR3 is CASSLDLTGGEQFL. The CDR3 DNA follows: TGCGCCAGCAGTCTCGATCTAACAGGAGGTGAGCAGTTCCTC. V is TRBV4-1 and J is TRBJ2-1; D could derive from TRBD1 or TRBD2 (5 bases each). The germline V gene encodes CDR1 MGHRA and CDR2 YSYEKL. The CDR3 is 14 amino acids. Trimming shortened V by 6 bases and J by 9 bases, and 18 bases separated the two germline ends.